The clone carrying this T cell receptor beta chain was seen once. The target antigen is unknown. The data derive from a study of cytomegalovirus exposure and HLA in healthy donors. Whole-study findings and limits: There were some public TCRs occurring in many donors, but most TCR sequences were rare. In a later analysis, specific HLA alleles were associated with 15,000 or so TCR beta sequences at a 0.05 false discovery rate. Upon later analysis, HLA-associated TCR beta chains proved more clonally expanded than other, equally common chains. Roughly uniform sequencing depth across donors was assumed, possibly incorrectly.

V was clipped by 1 base and J by 4 bases; unmatched bases: 11. The CDR3 loop spans 19 amino acids. CDR1 and CDR2 from the germline V gene are SEHNR and FQNEAQ (reference sequence). The PCR made use of 60 Vbeta and 13 Jbeta primers. Sequenced by immunoSEQ multiplex PCR; TCRdb stores in-frame clones only, minus some. The sample holds roughly 280,000 clones, 65% to 85% seen once. The V and J genes are TRBV7-9 and TRBJ2-5, with TRBD2 matching over 14 bases. The sample taken for sequencing was PBMCs. The source is a female donor in good health and CMV-seronegative. The DNA for the CDR3 is TGTGCCAGCAGCTTAGGGAGGTCCGGGACTAGCGGGAGTCGAGAGACCCAGTACTTC. Translated, it gives CASSLGRSGTSGSRETQYF.